What follows is one T cell receptor (beta chain) and its context. This record comes from a study of T cell responses to AZD1222 COVID-19 vaccine. The assay was immunoSEQ multiplex PCR, and TCRdb's table has in-frame clones only and misses some. Altogether about 130,000 clones are present, about 89% being singletons, with the ten largest covering about 1.4%. Germline V CDR1 and CDR2: SGHTA, FQGTGA. CDR3 size: 14 residues. V trimming: 6 bases; J trimming: 7 bases; junction bases outside the gene matches: 6. This chain joins TRBV7-3 and TRBJ1-6; 7 bases fit TRBD1. Specimen: peripheral blood, collected on day 0 of AZD1222 vaccination. The sequence was obtained from an adult in good health. The CDR3 spells CASSRDSRNSPLHF. The DNA of the CDR3 is TGTGCCAGCAGTAGGGACAGTCGAAATTCACCCCTCCACTTT.